This T cell receptor beta chain appears in the sequencing data of a study of cytomegalovirus exposure and HLA in healthy donors. Findings and limits, study-wide: Later findings reportedly placed an Asian-associated ancestry cluster below the approximately 700-donor mean for N-insertions. Earlier results showed most TCR beta V segments being productive about 87% or about 30% of the time.

From germline, CDR1 is SEHNR and CDR2 FQNEAQ (reference sequence). The CDR3 consists of 16 residues. The germline V and J ends were trimmed by 5 bases and 12 bases, with 28 bases remaining between them. Donors showed nominal health when sampled, although they likely had unrecorded immune exposures. About this clone: Its antigen is still unknown.

13 Jbeta primers and 60 Vbeta primers were used for the PCR. Assay: immunoSEQ multiplex PCR; the TCRdb copy retains only in-frame clones and omits some. In the table there are 150,000 to 200,000 clones, 78% of which are singletons. This chain uses TRBV7-9 with TRBJ1-2; TRBD1 is a possible D gene (6 bases). The receptor was isolated from a middle-aged woman in good health and CMV-seropositive. The sequencing sample was made of PBMCs. CDR3 region: CASSTSRDIIFPENTF. The DNA for the CDR3 is TGTGCCAGCAGCACTTCACGGGACATCATATTCCCGGAGAACACCTTC.